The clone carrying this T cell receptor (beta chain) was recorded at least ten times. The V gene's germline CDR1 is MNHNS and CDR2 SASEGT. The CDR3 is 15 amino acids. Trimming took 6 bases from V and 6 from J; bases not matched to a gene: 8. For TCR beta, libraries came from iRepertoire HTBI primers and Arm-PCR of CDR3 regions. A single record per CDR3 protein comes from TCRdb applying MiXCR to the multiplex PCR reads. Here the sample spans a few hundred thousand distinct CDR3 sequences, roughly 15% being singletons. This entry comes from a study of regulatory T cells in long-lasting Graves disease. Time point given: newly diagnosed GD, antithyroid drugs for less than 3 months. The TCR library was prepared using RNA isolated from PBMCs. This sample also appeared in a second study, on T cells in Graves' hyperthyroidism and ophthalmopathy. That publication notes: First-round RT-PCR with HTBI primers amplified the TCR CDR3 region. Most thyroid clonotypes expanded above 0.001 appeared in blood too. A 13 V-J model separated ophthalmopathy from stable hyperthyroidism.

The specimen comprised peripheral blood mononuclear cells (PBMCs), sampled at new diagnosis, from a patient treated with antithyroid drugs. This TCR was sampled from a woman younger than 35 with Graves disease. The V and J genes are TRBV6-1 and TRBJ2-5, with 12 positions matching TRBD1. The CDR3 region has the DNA TGTGCCAGCAGCACAGGGACAGGGGGCTTTAAGACCCAGTACTTC. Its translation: CASSTGTGGFKTQYF.